What follows are 18 T cell receptor beta chains derived from one specimen sequenced in a study of patients and donors after allogeneic stem cell transplantation. A single record per CDR3 protein comes from TCRdb applying MiXCR to the RT-PCR reads. The sample holds roughly 940,000 distinct CDR3 sequences, about a sixth seen once. The sample was blood, either unsorted or a sorted T cell fraction (not recorded which). Every receptor here comes from a human donor who was either an allogeneic HSCT recipient or a stem cell or donor lymphocyte infusion donor (not recorded which). It is not recorded whose cells these are; they may come from a transplant donor.

This chain links TRBV4-2 with TRBJ2-3, with D uncertain. The CDR3 has 16 amino acids. Germline loops: CDR1 LGHNA, CDR2 YNFKEQ. With 1 base removed from V and 1 base from J, the gap between germline ends came to 12 bases. CDR3 DNA sequence: TGTGCCAGCAGCCAAGTAATAGCAAGTGGCACAGATACGCAGTATTTT. Translated, it gives CASSQVIASGTDTQYF.

This clonotype was recorded a few times. This chain uses TRBV20-1 with TRBJ2-7; TRBD2 might be the D (5 bases). V lost 0 bases to trimming and J lost 2 bases, with 14 bases between them. CDR1 DFQATT and CDR2 SNEGSKA come from the germline V gene (reference sequence). The CDR3 runs to 15 residues. CDR3 bases: TGCAGTGCTAGAGATCTGAGAAGCGGACCCTACGAGCAGTACTTC. It codes for CSARDLRSGPYEQYF.

This chain uses TRBV5-1 with TRBJ2-3; D unresolved. Trimming cost V 4 bases and J 4 bases, with 19 bases left between them. Per the germline V gene, CDR1 is SGHRS and CDR2 is YFSETQ. The CDR3 contains 16 residues. Written as DNA, the CDR3 is TGCGCCAGCAGCGCTCGACTGCTCACCCCCTCAGATACGCAGTATTTT. Its protein is CASSARLLTPSDTQYF.

The chain is built from TRBV6-5 and TRBJ1-2, with TRBD1 identical over 9 bases. Losses at the gene ends were 2 bases for V and 7 bases for J; bases not matched to a gene: 8. This CDR3 contains 15 residues. CDR1 and CDR2 from the germline V gene are MNHEY and SVGAGI. DNA for the CDR3: TGTGCCAGCAGTTACGAGTACAGGGGGCTTGTTGGCTACACCTTC. As protein: CASSYEYRGLVGYTF.

This rearrangement joins TRBV20-1 to TRBJ2-7, with TRBD1 as a possible D gene (6 bases). Trimming shortened V by 6 bases and J by 5 bases, and 20 bases separated the two germline ends. Germline CDR1 is DFQATT and CDR2 is SNEGSKA (reference sequence). The CDR3 contains 14 residues. The CDR3 coding sequence is TGCAGTGCCTCTATCATTGGCAGGGGAGACGAGCAGTACTTC. Protein sequence: CSASIIGRGDEQYF.

This sequence joins TRBV19 and TRBJ1-2, with D uncertain. Germline loops: CDR1 LNHDA, CDR2 SQIVND (reference sequence). This CDR3 has 14 amino acids. V lost 5 bases and J 2 bases, leaving 12 bases between the germline ends. The DNA of the CDR3 is TGTGCCAGTAGTGTGCCGTGGGCGAACTATGGCTACACCTTC. Translation gives CASSVPWANYGYTF.

This clonotype was counted only a few times. The DNA of the CDR3 is TGCAGTGCTAGTGGACTAGCGGGAGCGGTCAATGAGCAGTTCTTC. This translates into CSASGLAGAVNEQFF. The chain joins TRBV20-1 to TRBJ2-1; TRBD2 aligns across 13 bases. V dropped 3 bases and J dropped 6; count of bases not matched to a gene: 5. CDR1 is DFQATT and CDR2 is SNEGSKA in the germline V gene (reference sequence). There are 15 residues in the CDR3.

The chain recombines TRBV5-1 with TRBJ1-5; D is ambiguous. V was cut by 1 base and J by 9 bases, with 14 bases left in between. The CDR3 contains 14 residues. The V gene's germline CDR1 is SGHRS and CDR2 YFSETQ. CDR3 region: CASSLTPTSRPQHF. The CDR3 nucleotides are TGCGCCAGCAGCTTGACTCCTACCTCAAGGCCCCAGCATTTT.

The chain joins TRBV4-1 to TRBJ1-4; D may be TRBD1 (6 bases). V lost 4 bases, J lost 4 bases, and 13 bases lay in between. Germline-derived CDR1 and CDR2 are MGHRA and YSYEKL. The CDR3 spans 15 residues. The CDR3 nucleotides read TGCGCCAGCAGCCCTGAGGGGGGGATTAATGAAAAACTGTTTTTT. It yields the protein CASSPEGGINEKLFF.

The chain employs TRBV10-3 and TRBJ1-2; TRBD1 might be the D (5 bases). CDR3 length equals 14 residues. Trimming removed 6 bases from V and 4 bases from J, with 15 bases in between. Germline CDR1 and CDR2: ENHRY and SYGVKD. CDR3: CAISAGGDLYGYTF. CDR3 nucleotides: TGTGCCATCAGCGCCGGGGGGGACCTCTATGGCTACACCTTC.

The genes are TRBV11-3 and TRBJ2-3; 12 nucleotides agree with TRBD2. V shed 5 bases and J 5 bases; nucleotides not matched to a gene: 5. The CDR3 spans 15 residues. Germline CDR1 and CDR2: SGHNT and YENEEA. The CDR3 reads CASSPSGRAGDTQYF. DNA of the CDR3: TGTGCCAGCAGCCCTAGCGGGAGGGCCGGAGATACGCAGTATTTT.

The chain uses TRBV6-1 and TRBJ1-3; D may be TRBD1 (5 bases). This CDR3 contains 14 residues. V lost 8 bases, J lost 4 bases, and 15 bases lay in between. The germline gives CDR1 MNHNS, CDR2 SASEGT. The CDR3 coding sequence is TGTGCCAGCGGGGCAGGAAGACAAGGAAACACCATATATTTT. The encoded protein is CASGAGRQGNTIYF.

The chain combines TRBV20-1 with TRBJ1-2; 8 bases fit TRBD1. The CDR3 sequence is 13 residues long. Germline lookup yields CDR1 DFQATT and CDR2 SNEGSKA (reference sequence). The J segment lost 8 bases and the V segment lost 4 bases, leaving 9 bases of the junction unmatched. CDR3 protein: CSANPRTGRGYTF. CDR3 in DNA: TGCAGTGCTAACCCCCGGACAGGGCGCGGCTACACCTTC.

The DNA of the CDR3 is TGTGCCATCAGTGAGCTTAAAGAAAAACTGTTTTTT. Its translation: CAISELKEKLFF. J is TRBJ1-4 and V is TRBV10-3; D not resolved. Germline V gives CDR1 ENHRY, CDR2 SYGVKD. The CDR3 has 12 amino acids. Trimming removed 2 bases from V and 8 bases from J, with 6 bases in between.

The rearrangement links TRBV7-9 to TRBJ2-1, with TRBD1 identical over 11 bases. From germline, CDR1 is SEHNR and CDR2 FQNEAQ (reference sequence). Unmatched junction bases numbered 3, after V lost 5 bases and J lost 9 bases. The CDR3 loop spans 13 amino acids. The CDR3 spells CASSRDRGSEQFF. DNA for the CDR3: TGTGCCAGCAGCCGGGACAGGGGGAGTGAGCAGTTCTTC. Full variable domain (remainder filled in from reference TRBV7-9 and TRBJ2-1): DTGVSQNPRHKITKRGQNVTFRCDPISEHNRLYWYRQTLGQGPEFLTYFQNEAQLEKSRLLSDRFSAERPKGSFSTLEIQRTEQGDSAMYLCASSRDRGSEQFFGPGTRLTVL.

A few counts support this clonotype. The chain is built from TRBV12-3 or TRBV12-4 and TRBJ2-1, with D possibly matching TRBD2 (5 bases). V dropped 5 bases and J dropped 3 bases, with 17 bases sitting between them. The CDR3 extends over 16 amino acids. CDR3 sequence: CASSVTSSGNYNEQFF. CDR3 coding DNA: TGTGCCAGCAGTGTTACAAGCTCGGGAAACTACAATGAGCAGTTCTTC.

There are a few counts of this clonotype. This rearrangement joins TRBV11-1 to TRBJ1-5; D is undetermined. Germline CDR1 is SGHAT and CDR2 is FQDESV (reference sequence). V was cut by 2 bases and J by 2 bases, with 22 bases left in between. The CDR3 spans 19 residues. CDR3 bases: TGTGCCAGCAGCTTACTCTTGGGTGACGGCAGTAAACGCAATCAGCCCCAGCATTTT. This encodes CASSLLLGDGSKRNQPQHF.

This clonotype was seen once. The chain couples TRBV27 to TRBJ1-2; D is unclear. V shed 6 bases and J shed 5 bases, with 10 bases lying between them. This CDR3 spans 12 amino acids. Germline-derived CDR1 and CDR2 are MNHEY and SMNVEV (reference sequence). The DNA of the CDR3 is TGTGCCAGCAGCACCCGTGGGTATGGCTACACCTTC. Encoded protein: CASSTRGYGYTF.